What follows are 28 T cell receptor beta chains derived from one specimen sequenced in a study of T-cell memory formation after mild COVID-19. One entry per CDR3 protein results from TCRdb running MiXCR on the 5' RACE reads. This table holds roughly 340,000 distinct CDR3 sequences, 15% found once. Sequencing was carried out using PBMCs or a T cell subset sorted from them (not recorded which). The receptors were gathered from a man younger than 35 who had mild COVID-19 (a few samples of this study predate the infection). Cell type and time point are not known.

The chain carries TRBV6-1 and TRBJ1-2; 8 nucleotides align to TRBD1. V shed 2 bases and J 3 bases; nucleotides not matched to a gene: 5. The CDR3 length is 15 residues. Germline V gives CDR1 MNHNS, CDR2 SASEGT. Here the CDR3 reads CASSEPGGVDYGYTF. The CDR3 DNA reads TGTGCCAGCAGTGAACCAGGGGGCGTAGACTATGGCTACACCTTC.

This clonotype was counted only a few times. The chain joins TRBV12-3 or TRBV12-4 to TRBJ2-1; D gene unclear. Deletions cut 4 bases from V and 15 bases from J, with 7 bases between. The length of the CDR3 is 9 residues. CDR3 DNA: TGTGCCAGCAGTTCTCCCCTGTTCTTC. This gives the protein CASSSPLFF.

The sample holds a few counts of this clonotype. The chain combines TRBV28 with TRBJ1-5; D is unclear. Trimming removed 2 bases at V and 0 bases at J, with 11 bases between. Germline CDR1 MDHEN, CDR2 SYDVKM. The CDR3 loop spans 16 amino acids. CDR3 coding DNA: TGTGCCAGCAGTTTAGGCTTACGCGGTAGCAATCAGCCCCAGCATTTT. This gives the protein CASSLGLRGSNQPQHF.

This clonotype has more than one count but fewer than ten. The chain combines TRBV9 with TRBJ2-7, with a tentative D call TRBD2 (5 bases). Germline CDR1 is SGDLS and CDR2 is YYNGEE. V lost 0 bases and J 6 bases, leaving 16 bases between the germline ends. The CDR3 spans 15 residues. CDR3: CASSVDGRPKAEQYF. The CDR3 coding sequence is TGTGCCAGCAGCGTAGATGGGAGACCTAAAGCCGAGCAGTACTTC.

The chain links TRBV20-1 to TRBJ2-1, with a tentative D call TRBD2 (7 bases). Trimming cost V 5 bases and J 12 bases, with 23 bases left between them. The CDR3 runs 14 residues. The germline gives CDR1 DFQATT, CDR2 SNEGSKA (reference sequence). CDR3 coding DNA: TGCAGTGCTCCTAACCCTGAGGGGGGGGACGCGCAGTTCTTC. As protein: CSAPNPEGGDAQFF.

This clonotype occurred many times. This rearrangement joins TRBV5-1 to TRBJ1-6; 8 bases line up with TRBD1. The CDR3 consists of 16 residues. CDR1 and CDR2 (germline): SGHRS, YFSETQ. The J segment lost 5 bases and the V segment lost 4 bases, leaving 8 bases of the junction unmatched. The CDR3 sequence: CASSIGQGTNNSPLHF. The DNA of the CDR3 is TGCGCCAGCAGCATCGGACAGGGCACCAATAATTCACCCCTCCACTTT.

This chain uses TRBV9 with TRBJ2-2; a weak D match, TRBD2 (6 bases). Trimming took 3 bases from V and 3 from J, leaving 12 bases between them. This CDR3 region has 15 residues. CDR1 SGDLS and CDR2 YYNGEE come from the germline V gene. The CDR3, as DNA: TGTGCCAGCAGCGAGACTAGAACCTACACCGGGGAGCTGTTTTTT. Protein product: CASSETRTYTGELFF.

This clonotype was seen more than once but under ten times. The chain joins TRBV12-3 or TRBV12-4 to TRBJ2-7; 15 bases are shared with TRBD2. The CDR3 runs to 14 residues. V lost 6 bases, J lost 7 bases, and 4 bases stayed unmatched. The CDR3, as DNA: TGTGCCAGCAGAGACGGGACTAGCGGGGGGGAGCAGTACGTC. Amino acids: CASRDGTSGGEQYV.

The rearrangement joins TRBV12-3 or TRBV12-4 to TRBJ1-1, with 7 bases matching TRBD1. After removal of 4 bases from V and 4 bases from J, the junction contained 9 bases not matched to a gene. CDR3 length: 15 residues. In DNA form, the CDR3 reads TGTGCCAGCAGTTGGTCAGGGGGAGGTGGCACTGAAGCTTTCTTT. It specifies CASSWSGGGGTEAFF.

This clonotype has a handful of counts. This chain links TRBV7-9 with TRBJ2-7; a possible D gene is TRBD1 (6 bases). Germline CDR1 reads SEHNR; CDR2 reads FQNEAQ (reference sequence). The V gene lost 8 bases and the J gene lost 3 bases, with 11 bases spanning the gap. CDR3 size: 12 residues. The CDR3 here is CASSTGIYEQYV. The CDR3 DNA reads TGTGCCAGCTCTACAGGGATCTACGAGCAGTACGTC.

V gene TRBV2 combines with J gene TRBJ1-5; D not resolved. This CDR3 has 15 amino acids. V lost 2 bases, J lost 3 bases, and 11 bases lay in between. CDR1 is SNHLY and CDR2 is FYNNEI in the germline V gene. CDR3 coding DNA: TGTGCCAGCAGTGAAACTGGAGGCCTCAATCAGCCCCAGCATTTT. Translated: CASSETGGLNQPQHF.

The rearrangement joins TRBV7-2 to TRBJ1-4; D gene uncertain. V was shortened by 4 bases and J by 12 bases, with 18 bases between the two germline ends. This CDR3 contains 14 residues. Germline V gene lookup returns CDR1 SGHTA and CDR2 FQGNSA. This CDR3 reads CASSSDIRGMELFF. The CDR3 DNA is TGTGCCAGCAGCTCAGACATACGTGGAATGGAACTGTTTTTT.

This clonotype has just a few counts. The V and J genes are TRBV20-1 and TRBJ2-3, with TRBD1 matching over 8 bases. Losses at the gene ends were 3 bases for V and 4 bases for J; bases not matched to a gene: 6. The V gene's germline CDR1 is DFQATT and CDR2 SNEGSKA (reference sequence). The CDR3 has 14 residues. CDR3 DNA: TGCAGTGCTAGGGCAGGGGGCTGGGCAGATACGCAGTATTTT. Protein product: CSARAGGWADTQYF.

The chain is built from TRBV6-2 or TRBV6-3 and TRBJ1-1; 10 nucleotides line up with TRBD1. The V gene's germline CDR1 is MNHEY and CDR2 SVGEGT. V dropped 6 bases and J dropped 3; count of bases not matched to a gene: 7. This CDR3 comprises 15 residues. The CDR3 is CASRDSGQGDTEAFF. In nucleotides, the CDR3 is TGTGCCAGCAGGGACTCTGGACAGGGGGACACTGAAGCTTTCTTT.

This rearrangement joins TRBV4-3 to TRBJ1-1; D might be TRBD1 (5 bases). The CDR3 spans 11 residues. The V and J ends lost 1 base and 14 bases respectively, with 11 bases between them. Germline CDR1 and CDR2: LGHNA and YSLEER. The CDR3 sequence: CASSQALQVFF. CDR3 coding DNA: TGCGCCAGCAGCCAAGCCCTACAGGTGTTCTTT.

This clonotype has just a few counts. This sequence joins TRBV20-1 and TRBJ1-5; 7 bases fit TRBD1. The CDR3 length is 13 residues. J lost 5 bases, V lost 1 base, and 2 bases had no gene match. Germline CDR1 is DFQATT and CDR2 is SNEGSKA (reference sequence). CDR3 loop: CSARGDRYQPQHF. The CDR3 coding sequence is TGCAGTGCTAGAGGGGACAGATATCAGCCCCAGCATTTT.

The chain carries TRBV7-9 and TRBJ2-3, with D maybe TRBD2 (6 bases). The CDR3 is 16 amino acids. The germline V gene has CDR1 SEHNR and CDR2 FQNEAQ (reference sequence). Trimming stripped 4 bases from V and 3 bases from J, with 17 bases between. In DNA form, the CDR3 reads TGTGCCAGCAGCTACCCGGTGGGGGGACGGACAGATACGCAGTATTTT. Residues: CASSYPVGGRTDTQYF. The whole variable domain, remainder taken from reference TRBV7-9 and TRBJ2-3, is DTGVSQNPRHKITKRGQNVTFRCDPISEHNRLYWYRQTLGQGPEFLTYFQNEAQLEKSRLLSDRFSAERPKGSFSTLEIQRTEQGDSAMYLCASSYPVGGRTDTQYFGPGTRLTVL.

V gene TRBV5-5 combines with J gene TRBJ1-5; D is unresolved. Germline V gene data show CDR1 as SGHKS and CDR2 as YYEKEE (reference sequence). The germline V and J ends were trimmed by 0 bases and 0 bases, with 10 bases remaining between them. The CDR3 contains 16 residues. CDR3 amino acids: CASSLGVLHSNQPQHF. Written as DNA, the CDR3 is TGTGCCAGCAGCTTGGGGGTGCTTCATAGCAATCAGCCCCAGCATTTT.

At least ten counts were recorded for this clonotype. The chain couples TRBV5-6 to TRBJ2-7, with 9 bases lining up with TRBD1. CDR3 length equals 15 residues. CDR1 and CDR2 from the germline V gene are SGHDT and YYEEEE. V lost 0 bases to trimming and J lost 2 bases; unmatched junction nucleotides: 3. The CDR3 is CASSLEDRGTYEQYF. The DNA for the CDR3 is TGTGCCAGCAGCTTGGAGGACAGGGGCACCTACGAGCAGTACTTC.

CDR3 nucleotide sequence: TGTGCCAGCACTGACCAATTTGTTGAGCAGTTCTTC. Encoded protein: CASTDQFVEQFF. The V call is TRBV6-2 or TRBV6-3, the J call TRBJ2-1; D is unclear. Trimming removed 7 bases at V and 9 bases at J, with 13 bases between. Germline V gene sequence: CDR1 MNHEY, CDR2 SVGEGT. The CDR3 consists of 12 residues.

A few counts support this clonotype. This rearrangement joins TRBV6-2 or TRBV6-3 to TRBJ2-7; TRBD1 aligns across 7 bases. Germline trimming cut 10 bases from V and 6 bases from J; bases unmatched to any gene: 9. Germline CDR1 and CDR2: MNHEY and SVGEGT. The CDR3 sequence is 12 residues long. CDR3 residues: CATQEAGGEQYV. DNA for the CDR3: TGTGCCACCCAGGAGGCAGGGGGCGAGCAGTACGTC.

This clonotype was counted a few times. The chain couples TRBV4-1 to TRBJ2-7; TRBD2 aligns across 9 bases. The CDR3 length is 17 residues. CDR1 MGHRA and CDR2 YSYEKL come from the germline V gene. Trimming removed 0 bases from V and 3 bases from J; junction bases left unmatched: 9. This chain's CDR3 is CASSQDKGRGGGYEQYV. The CDR3, as DNA: TGCGCCAGCAGCCAAGATAAGGGGCGGGGGGGTGGCTACGAGCAGTACGTC.

This clonotype has only a few counts. The chain couples TRBV5-1 to TRBJ1-5; 9 bases map to TRBD1. The CDR3 loop spans 15 amino acids. The trim removed 4 bases at V and 3 bases at J, leaving 5 bases unmatched. Germline V gene lookup returns CDR1 SGHRS and CDR2 YFSETQ. The CDR3 DNA sequence: TGCGCCAGCAGCCCCGGGACAGGGTCCAATCAGCCCCAGCATTTT. Its protein is CASSPGTGSNQPQHF. The whole variable domain, filled in from reference TRBV5-1 and TRBJ1-5, reads KAGVTQTPRYLIKTRGQQVTLSCSPISGHRSVSWYQQTPGQGLQFLFEYFSETQRNKGNFPGRFSGRQFSNSRSEMNVSTLELGDSALYLCASSPGTGSNQPQHFGDGTRLSIL.

The chain is built from TRBV9 and TRBJ2-1; 9 bases are shared with TRBD2. The CDR3 totals 15 residues. The trim removed 0 bases at V and 4 bases at J, leaving 2 bases unmatched. Germline CDR1 reads SGDLS; CDR2 reads YYNGEE. CDR3 in DNA: TGTGCCAGCAGCGTAGGCGGGGGGGGTTACAATGAGCAGTTCTTC. Protein product: CASSVGGGGYNEQFF.

J is TRBJ1-5 and V is TRBV20-1, with unresolved D. Trimming took 5 bases from V and 6 from J, leaving 11 bases between them. Germline lookup yields CDR1 DFQATT and CDR2 SNEGSKA (reference sequence). This CDR3 contains 12 residues. The CDR3 spells CSASDAVQPQHF. CDR3 bases: TGCAGTGCTTCGGATGCGGTTCAGCCCCAGCATTTT.

This clonotype was recorded many times. DNA for the CDR3: TGCGCCAGCAGCCCAATACAGGGCCGGGGTGAAGCTTTCTTT. It codes for CASSPIQGRGEAFF. The chain is built from TRBV5-1 and TRBJ1-1; the D gene is possibly TRBD1 (6 bases). The V end lost 4 bases, the J end lost 7 bases, and 17 bases lay between the germline ends. Germline V lookup: CDR1 SGHRS, CDR2 YFSETQ. This CDR3 comprises 14 residues.

The CDR3 region is CSVEADRDGEQYF. The DNA for the CDR3 is TGCAGCGTTGAAGCCGACAGGGACGGTGAGCAGTACTTC. V usage is TRBV29-1 and J usage is TRBJ2-7, with TRBD1 matching 7 bases. This CDR3 is built from 13 residues. Germline-derived CDR1 and CDR2 are SQVTM and ANQGSEA. V gave up 1 base and J gave up 7 bases; unmatched junction bases: 7.

This clonotype has a handful of counts. CDR3 region: CASSQVGAAGETQYF. The DNA of the CDR3 is TGTGCCAGCAGCCAAGTGGGAGCAGCAGGGGAGACCCAGTACTTC. The rearrangement links TRBV3-1 to TRBJ2-5, with D perhaps matching TRBD1 or TRBD2 (5 bases each). The CDR3 runs 15 residues. V was cut by 1 base and J by 5 bases, with 14 bases left in between. Looked up from germline, CDR1 is LGHDT and CDR2 is YNNKEL (reference sequence).